This entry is about one T cell receptor beta chain. Its antigen is not identified. As for the donors, each was a healthy bone marrow donor. V was shortened by 3 bases and J by 3 bases, with 11 bases between the two germline ends. The germline V gene has CDR1 MNHEY and CDR2 SVGAGI. The CDR3 length is 14 residues. The data originate from a study of cytomegalovirus exposure and HLA in healthy donors. Background on the study: Prior work identified 120 million or so unique TCR beta sequences in about 179 million T cells. Whole-study findings and limits: The authors confirmed in vitro that a few CMV-associated chains were specific for CMV antigens.

PCR used 60 Vbeta primers and 13 Jbeta primers. Sequenced by immunoSEQ multiplex PCR; TCRdb stores in-frame clones only, minus some. The sample shows 120,000 or so clones, more than 65% of them seen only once. Input material: PBMCs. The TCR originated in a man younger than 35 in good health and CMV-seropositive. The gene calls are TRBV6-5 and TRBJ1-1, with a possible D match to TRBD1 (5 bases). The CDR3 DNA reads as TGTGCCAGCAGTTATGTGGGGCGATACACTGAAGCTTTCTTT. It yields the protein CASSYVGRYTEAFF.